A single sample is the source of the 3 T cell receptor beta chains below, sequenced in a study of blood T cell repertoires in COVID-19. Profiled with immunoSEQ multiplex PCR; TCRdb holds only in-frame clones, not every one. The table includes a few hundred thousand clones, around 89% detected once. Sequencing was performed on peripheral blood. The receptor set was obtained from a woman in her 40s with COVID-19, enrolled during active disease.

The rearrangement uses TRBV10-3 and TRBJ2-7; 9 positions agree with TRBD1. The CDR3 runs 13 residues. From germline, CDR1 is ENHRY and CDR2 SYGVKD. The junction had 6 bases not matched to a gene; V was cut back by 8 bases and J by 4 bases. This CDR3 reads CAIQTGGGYEQYF. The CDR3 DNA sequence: TGTGCCATCCAAACAGGGGGCGGGTACGAGCAGTACTTC.

CDR3 loop: CASAVFTTGQGPDTQYF. The CDR3 nucleotides read TGTGCCAGCGCGGTTTTTACAACGGGACAGGGACCAGATACGCAGTATTTT. The chain joins TRBV7-3 to TRBJ2-3, with 9 bases identical to TRBD1. The CDR3 consists of 17 residues. Germline V gene sequence: CDR1 SGHTA, CDR2 FQGTGA. Trimming at V came to 8 bases and at J to 4 bases, leaving 16 bases not matched to a gene.

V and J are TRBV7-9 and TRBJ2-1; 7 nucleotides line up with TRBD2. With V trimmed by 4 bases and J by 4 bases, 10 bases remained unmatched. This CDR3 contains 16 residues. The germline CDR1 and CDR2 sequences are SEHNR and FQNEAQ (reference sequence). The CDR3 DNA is TGTGCCAGCAGCTCTGCCCCCGGGGGGAGGTACAATGAGCAGTTCTTC. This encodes CASSSAPGGRYNEQFF.